The 18 T cell receptor beta chains in this list originate from one sample, sequenced in a study of T cells in Graves' hyperthyroidism and ophthalmopathy (dated by TCRdb to between 2019 and 2020). To prepare the library, multiplex PCR was applied. Sequencer: Illumina HiSeq 2000. TCR beta CDR3 regions were amplified from RNA transcripts. The first round of RT-PCR for the TCR CDR3 was performed with the HTBI primer set and the Qiagen OneStep RT-PCR kit. TCRdb redid the processing of the public reads, applying fastp at Q25 and MiXCR, and retained in-frame beta chains. Rows with one shared CDR3 protein collapse into an entry with the most common genes and DNA. This sample is represented by more than 450,000 distinct CDR3 sequences; 20% of them were singletons. About 50% of the sample is taken by the ten largest. The specimen sequenced was blood. Every receptor here comes from a middle-aged man with Graves' ophthalmopathy.

This clonotype was detected only a few times. The chain is built from TRBV5-5 and TRBJ2-5; 9 bases line up with TRBD2. The CDR3 contains 15 residues. CDR1 is SGHKS, CDR2 YYEKEE, per germline (reference sequence). The V and J ends lost 5 bases and 4 bases, in that order; junction bases with no gene match: 9. The CDR3 here is CASSRGGGKGETQYF. The CDR3 DNA follows: TGTGCCAGCAGTCGCGGGGGGGGCAAGGGAGAGACCCAGTACTTC.

As regards this clonotype: Just one base apart from a much larger clone, this may be a read error. The CDR3 nucleotides are TGTGCCAGCAGCCGACAGTCGAACACTGAAGCTTTCTTT. Translated: CASSRQSNTEAFF. The chain carries TRBV7-3 and TRBJ1-1; D is perhaps TRBD1 (5 bases). The CDR3 is 13 residues long. Germline V gene data show CDR1 as SGHTA and CDR2 as FQGTGA. Trimming removed 5 bases at V and 1 base at J, with 8 bases between.

This clonotype was observed many times. The chain links TRBV7-2 to TRBJ2-7; 7 bases line up with TRBD1. V shed 2 bases, J shed 2 bases, and the junction held 6 bases outside the gene matches. This CDR3 has 15 residues. Per germline, CDR1 SGHTA and CDR2 FQGNSA. This chain's CDR3 is CASSLRVDRAYEQYF. The CDR3, as DNA: TGTGCCAGCAGCTTACGGGTCGACAGGGCCTACGAGCAGTACTTC.

The chain joins TRBV5-1 to TRBJ2-3; maybe TRBD1 (6 bases). The length of the CDR3 is 14 residues. In germline, CDR1 is SGHRS, CDR2 YFSETQ. V dropped 4 bases and J dropped 1 base, with 10 bases sitting between them. In DNA form, the CDR3 reads TGCGCCAGCAGCGAAGGGACACGCACAGATACGCAGTATTTT. Encoded protein: CASSEGTRTDTQYF.

This sequence joins TRBV5-1 and TRBJ2-5, with D unclear. The CDR3 loop spans 13 amino acids. V was clipped by 7 bases and J by 2 bases, with 12 bases between them. The germline gives CDR1 SGHRS, CDR2 YFSETQ. CDR3 in amino acids: CASLNPDQETQYF. The CDR3 coding sequence is TGCGCCAGCCTTAACCCAGATCAAGAGACCCAGTACTTC.

There are a few counts of this clonotype. The CDR3 DNA reads as TGTGCCAGCAGCCCCCGGGACAGTCACTACAATGAGCAGTTCTTC. Translating it yields CASSPRDSHYNEQFF. This chain uses TRBV9 with TRBJ2-1; 7 positions match TRBD1. CDR3 size: 15 residues. In germline, CDR1 is SGDLS, CDR2 YYNGEE. J gave up 3 bases and V 4 bases, and 7 bases lay outside the gene matches.

This clonotype was seen at least ten times. The chain couples TRBV2 to TRBJ1-1; the D is unclear. Germline loops: CDR1 SNHLY, CDR2 FYNNEI. The V gene lost 6 bases and the J gene lost 6 bases, with 14 bases spanning the gap. This CDR3 comprises 13 residues. The CDR3 is CASRFKGVAEAFF. CDR3 coding DNA: TGTGCCAGCAGGTTTAAGGGTGTTGCTGAAGCTTTCTTT. Together with reference TRBV2 and TRBJ1-1, the CDR3 gives the full variable domain: EPEVTQTPSHQVTQMGQEVILRCVPISNHLYFYWYRQILGQKVEFLVSFYNNEISEKSEIFDDQFSVERPDGSNFTLKIRSTKLEDSAMYFCASRFKGVAEAFFGQGTRLTVV.

This clonotype was detected ten times or more. The chain recombines TRBV7-2 with TRBJ1-2, with a tentative D call TRBD1 (5 bases). The CDR3 length is 13 residues. Germline V gives CDR1 SGHTA, CDR2 FQGNSA. With 8 bases removed from V and 0 bases from J, the gap between germline ends came to 10 bases. The CDR3: CASARAANYGYTF. DNA of the CDR3: TGTGCCAGCGCCAGGGCAGCTAACTATGGCTACACCTTC.

This clonotype has just a few counts. The V call is TRBV20-1, the J call TRBJ1-1; D gene unclear. Germline assignment: CDR1 DFQATT and CDR2 SNEGSKA (reference sequence). The CDR3 sequence is 12 residues long. CDR3 amino acids: CRPGRRNTEAFF. In nucleotides, the CDR3 is TGCAGACCCGGACGGAGAAACACTGAAGCTTTCTTT.

The chain couples TRBV12-3 or TRBV12-4 to TRBJ2-6; a weak D match, TRBD1 (6 bases). V was trimmed by 5 bases and J by 4 bases, leaving 15 bases between them. This CDR3 is 16 amino acids long. CDR3: CASSTTGLGGANVLTF. The CDR3, as DNA: TGTGCCAGCAGTACTACAGGGCTGGGAGGGGCCAACGTCCTGACTTTC.

This clonotype has a handful of counts. The rearrangement joins TRBV20-1 to TRBJ2-2; TRBD1 agrees at 8 bases. After removal of 0 bases from V and 7 bases from J, the junction contained 10 bases not matched to a gene. Germline V lookup: CDR1 DFQATT, CDR2 SNEGSKA (reference sequence). CDR3 size: 16 residues. The CDR3 is CSARDPQGAKGGELFF. As DNA, the CDR3 is TGCAGTGCTAGAGATCCGCAGGGGGCAAAGGGCGGGGAGCTGTTTTTT.

The chain has TRBV27 and TRBJ1-2; D gene unclear. The CDR3 is 13 amino acids. Germline CDR1 is MNHEY and CDR2 is SMNVEV (reference sequence). The ends were cut back, 3 bases at V and 6 bases at J, with 11 bases in the middle. CDR3 residues: CASSFDPRDGYTF. In DNA form, the CDR3 reads TGTGCCAGCAGTTTTGACCCAAGGGATGGCTACACCTTC.

This sequence joins TRBV5-1 and TRBJ2-1; D is perhaps TRBD2 (7 bases). Germline CDR1 and CDR2: SGHRS and YFSETQ. The CDR3 spans 18 residues. Between the trimmed V and J ends, which lost 2 bases and 2 bases, there was a span of 20 bases. The CDR3 DNA reads TGCGCCAGCAGCTTAAGGGGGGGGGCCTTAACCACCTACAATGAGCAGTTCTTC. Amino acids: CASSLRGGALTTYNEQFF. Variable domain in full (rest from reference TRBV5-1 and TRBJ2-1): KAGVTQTPRYLIKTRGQQVTLSCSPISGHRSVSWYQQTPGQGLQFLFEYFSETQRNKGNFPGRFSGRQFSNSRSEMNVSTLELGDSALYLCASSLRGGALTTYNEQFFGPGTRLTVL.

This clonotype has just a few counts. The chain has TRBV5-1 and TRBJ2-5; 8 positions agree with TRBD2. With V trimmed by 0 bases and J by 5 bases, 9 bases remained unmatched. The germline V gene has CDR1 SGHRS and CDR2 YFSETQ. CDR3 length: 16 residues. The DNA for the CDR3 is TGCGCCAGCAGCTTGGGAAGTAGCGGGAACGAGGAGACCCAGTACTTC. Translation: CASSLGSSGNEETQYF.

This clonotype was seen more than once but under ten times. The V and J genes are TRBV6-5 and TRBJ2-2, with unresolved D. Germline V gene data show CDR1 as MNHEY and CDR2 as SVGAGI. With 0 bases removed from V and 3 bases from J, the gap between germline ends came to 8 bases. The CDR3 covers 15 residues. The CDR3 is CASSYSGPDTGELFF. The DNA of the CDR3 is TGTGCCAGCAGTTACTCTGGGCCGGACACCGGGGAGCTGTTTTTT.

The table lists this clonotype with a few counts. The chain is built from TRBV19 and TRBJ2-5; D might be TRBD1 or TRBD2, each matching 5 bases. V lost 5 bases to trimming and J lost 5 bases, with 18 bases between them. This CDR3 has 15 residues. Per the germline V gene, CDR1 is LNHDA and CDR2 is SQIVND (reference sequence). The CDR3 nucleotides read TGTGCCAGTAGTGTCGGGACCCTAAAGGGGGAGACCCAGTACTTC. Amino acid sequence: CASSVGTLKGETQYF.

This rearrangement joins TRBV7-9 to TRBJ1-5; D might be TRBD1 (6 bases). There are 14 residues in the CDR3. Germline values: CDR1 SEHNR, CDR2 FQNEAQ (reference sequence). Trimming left V 3 bases short and J 3 bases short, with 9 bases between. This CDR3 reads CASSFAGANQPQHF. DNA for the CDR3: TGTGCCAGCAGCTTTGCAGGGGCCAATCAGCCCCAGCATTTT. Full variable domain (remainder filled in from reference TRBV7-9 and TRBJ1-5): DTGVSQNPRHKITKRGQNVTFRCDPISEHNRLYWYRQTLGQGPEFLTYFQNEAQLEKSRLLSDRFSAERPKGSFSTLEIQRTEQGDSAMYLCASSFAGANQPQHFGDGTRLSIL.

Comments on this clonotype: This may arise from a read error, as a much more abundant clone is one base away. This chain connects TRBV7-2 to TRBJ2-2; D not certain. This CDR3 comprises 13 residues. Germline V gene sequence: CDR1 SGHTA, CDR2 FQGNSA. The CDR3 bases are TGTGCCAGCTGCTTCCAGTATTCCGGGGAGCTGTTTTTT. Translated, it gives CASCFQYSGELFF. Full variable domain (outside the CDR3, taken from reference TRBV7-2 and TRBJ2-2): GAGVSQSPSNKVTEKGKDVELRCDPISGHTALYWYRQSLGQGLEFLIYFQGNSAPDKSGLPSDRFSAERTGGSVSTLTIQRTQQEDSAVYLCASCFQYSGELFFGEGSRLTVL.